This TCR beta chain was sequenced during a study of T cell repertoires in cytomegalovirus infection. Across the whole study: Alongside well-studied HLA-B-restricted CMV epitopes, recently identified HLA-C-restricted CMV epitopes were also used. CMV infection and matching HLA type were both indicated by public TCR beta signatures.

For this clonotype: The target antigen is unknown.

Trimming stripped 3 bases from V and 0 bases from J, with 12 bases between. Germline CDR1 reads LGHNA; CDR2 reads YNFKEQ. The CDR3 runs 16 residues. Using its own MiXCR run on the reads, TCRdb lists one record per CDR3 protein. The sample holds roughly 920,000 distinct CDR3 sequences, roughly 30% seen once. Specimen: cultured CD8+ T cells from PBMCs, collected from culture after CMV antigen stimulation. The origin of this receptor is a human donor in good health (CMV status not recorded). Some clones in this sample may be carry-over from other donors' samples. The chain couples TRBV4-2 to TRBJ2-1; D unresolved. Here the CDR3 reads CASSQDDKSSYNEQFF. In DNA, the CDR3 is TGTGCCAGCAGCCAGGACGACAAGAGCTCCTACAATGAGCAGTTCTTC.